The clone carrying this TCR beta chain has more than one count but fewer than ten. Its antigen is not identified. Germline lookup yields CDR1 LNHDA and CDR2 SQIVND (reference sequence). V gave up 3 bases and J gave up 2 bases; unmatched junction bases: 3. This CDR3 has 14 amino acids. The sample comes from a study of cytomegalovirus exposure and HLA in healthy donors. General observations from the study: According to the study, 160 or so TCR beta chains were cytomegalovirus-associated. Being productive about 90% or about 30% of the time was typical of most TCR beta V segments in an earlier analysis. With further analysis later on, most CMV-associated TCR beta chains appeared HLA-restricted.

Primers: 60 Vbeta forward and 13 Jbeta reverse. This table comes from immunoSEQ multiplex PCR, and its TCRdb copy is limited to in-frame clones, with some not included. Of about 100,000 clones in the sample, 65% to 85% were seen once. The chain employs TRBV19 and TRBJ2-5; 7 nucleotides line up with TRBD1. Sequenced input: PBMCs. This TCR came from an older woman in good health and CMV-seropositive. The DNA for the CDR3 is TGTGCCAGTAGTATCGGCAGGGGGCAAGAGACCCAGTACTTC. Translated: CASSIGRGQETQYF.